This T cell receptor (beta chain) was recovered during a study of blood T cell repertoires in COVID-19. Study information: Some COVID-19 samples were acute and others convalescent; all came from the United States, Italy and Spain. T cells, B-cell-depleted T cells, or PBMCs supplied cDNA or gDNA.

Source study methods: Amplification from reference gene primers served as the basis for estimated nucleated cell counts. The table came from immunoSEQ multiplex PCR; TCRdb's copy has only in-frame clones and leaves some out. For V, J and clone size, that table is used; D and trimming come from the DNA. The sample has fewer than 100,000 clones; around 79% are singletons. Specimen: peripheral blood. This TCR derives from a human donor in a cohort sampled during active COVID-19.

CDR3 in amino acids: CASSSSGSTDTQYF. As DNA, the CDR3 is TGTGCCAGCAGCTCTAGCGGGAGTACAGATACGCAGTATTTT. This chain uses TRBV9 with TRBJ2-3; 10 bases are a match to TRBD2. The germline CDR1 and CDR2 sequences are SGDLS and YYNGEE. This CDR3 comprises 14 residues. V lost 4 bases and J lost 3; bases outside the gene matches: 2.